A single sample gave rise to the 23 T cell receptor beta chains below, sequenced in a study of blood T cell repertoires in COVID-19. Produced via immunoSEQ multiplex PCR; TCRdb's table is partial and in-frame only. Here the sample spans fewer than 100,000 clones, 75% to 90% being singletons. Input material: peripheral blood. All receptors come from a man in his sixties with acute or convalescent COVID-19.

The chain has TRBV3-1 (or the pseudogene TRBV3-2) and TRBJ1-5, with 9 nucleotides matching TRBD1. The junction had 11 bases not matched to a gene; V was cut back by 4 bases and J by 7 bases. Per germline, CDR1 LGHDT and CDR2 YNNKEL (reference sequence). CDR3 length equals 16 residues. The CDR3 nucleotides are TGTGCCAGCAGCCCCGTCGGGACAGGGACCGGGCAGCCCCAGCATTTT. Its translation is CASSPVGTGTGQPQHF.

The chain employs TRBV27 and TRBJ1-6, with 9 bases fitting TRBD1. This CDR3 is built from 14 residues. Unmatched junction bases numbered 4, after V lost 7 bases and J lost 6 bases. Germline-derived CDR1 and CDR2 are MNHEY and SMNVEV (reference sequence). In nucleotides, the CDR3 is TGTGCCAGCACCTGGGGACAGGGTAATTCACCCCTCCACTTT. Encoded protein: CASTWGQGNSPLHF.

This rearrangement joins TRBV5-1 to TRBJ1-1; the match to TRBD1 covers 7 bases. J lost 7 bases, V lost 4 bases, and 7 bases had no gene match. Germline values: CDR1 SGHRS, CDR2 YFSETQ. CDR3 length equals 13 residues. Here the CDR3 reads CASSPNRGGEAFF. CDR3 in DNA: TGCGCCAGCAGCCCAAACAGGGGAGGTGAAGCTTTCTTT.

With regard to this clone: At one end the junction does not follow the germline gene, possibly because of a read error. This rearrangement joins TRBV5-1 to TRBJ2-7; 7 bases line up with TRBD1. Looked up from germline, CDR1 is SGHRS and CDR2 is YFSETQ. The CDR3 length is 15 residues. CDR3 bases: TGCGCCAACAGCTCTGACGGGACAGTGACCTACGAGCAGTACTTC. Translating it yields CANSSDGTVTYEQYF.

V usage is TRBV30 and J usage is TRBJ1-2; no clear D gene. The CDR3 consists of 15 residues. With 0 bases removed from V and 1 base from J, the gap between germline ends came to 12 bases. Per germline, CDR1 GTSNPN and CDR2 SVGIG (reference sequence). The CDR3 reads CAWSVLAARNYGYTF. In nucleotides, the CDR3 is TGTGCCTGGAGTGTGCTCGCCGCGCGTAACTATGGCTACACCTTC.

V and J are TRBV9 and TRBJ2-2; 15 bases map to TRBD2. This CDR3 has 18 amino acids. The germline gives CDR1 SGDLS, CDR2 YYNGEE. With 4 bases clipped from V and 5 bases from J, the junction kept 9 bases outside the gene matches. This CDR3 is CASSLGLAGGGGTGELFF. CDR3 coding DNA: TGTGCCAGCAGCCTGGGACTAGCGGGAGGAGGGGGGACCGGGGAGCTGTTTTTT.

The chain recombines TRBV11-2 with TRBJ2-1; 10 nucleotides align to TRBD2. The junction had 2 bases not matched to a gene; V was cut back by 5 bases and J by 1 base. This CDR3 region has 15 residues. Germline CDR1 is SGHAT and CDR2 is FQNNGV. The CDR3 sequence: CASSLLAGSYNEQFF. CDR3 sequence (DNA): TGTGCCAGCAGCCTACTAGCGGGGTCCTACAATGAGCAGTTCTTC.

The chain has TRBV2 and TRBJ1-3; no clear D. Per germline, CDR1 SNHLY and CDR2 FYNNEI. The length of the CDR3 is 16 residues. The ends were cut back, 7 bases at V and 4 bases at J, with 20 bases in the middle. The CDR3, as DNA: TGTGCCAGCACGGCGGGCGCAATTTCTGCGGGAAACACCATATATTTT. Translation gives CASTAGAISAGNTIYF.

This chain joins TRBV7-2 and TRBJ1-2, with 8 bases fitting TRBD1. The CDR3 totals 17 residues. The germline CDR1 and CDR2 sequences are SGHTA and FQGNSA. The V gene end was trimmed by 1 base and the J gene end by 4 bases; junction bases not matched to a gene: 11. This chain's CDR3 is CASSLGFGTGNSYGYTF. CDR3 DNA sequence: TGTGCCAGCAGCTTAGGGTTTGGGACAGGAAATTCCTATGGCTACACCTTC.

This sequence joins TRBV5-6 and TRBJ1-3; tentative D call: TRBD1 (6 bases). V dropped 3 bases and J dropped 2 bases, with 12 bases sitting between them. Germline V gene lookup returns CDR1 SGHDT and CDR2 YYEEEE. The length of the CDR3 is 15 residues. CDR3 bases: TGTGCCAGCAGCTCTCAGGGGAGGGCTGGAAACACCATATATTTT. Translating it yields CASSSQGRAGNTIYF.

This rearrangement joins TRBV11-3 to TRBJ2-1; 7 nucleotides agree with TRBD2. V lost 4 bases and J lost 10; bases outside the gene matches: 13. There are 15 residues in the CDR3. Germline CDR1 and CDR2: SGHNT and YENEEA. DNA for the CDR3: TGTGCCAGCAGCTCTGGGAGGGCCGCCGGAGGGGAGCAGTTCTTC. Its translation is CASSSGRAAGGEQFF.

The V gene is TRBV6-5, the J gene TRBJ1-2; 8 bases align to TRBD1. J gave up 12 bases and V 7 bases, and 13 bases lay outside the gene matches. CDR1 and CDR2 (germline): MNHEY, SVGAGI. This CDR3 contains 13 residues. CDR3 DNA sequence: TGTGCCAGCAAAGCCCAGGGGGCCTTACCACACACCTTC. Translated: CASKAQGALPHTF.

This clone showed up just once. The chain recombines TRBV12-3 or TRBV12-4 with TRBJ2-1, with D uncertain. Deletions cut 6 bases from V and 12 bases from J, with 18 bases between. The CDR3 is made up of 13 amino acids. In nucleotides, the CDR3 is TGTGCCAGCAGCCCGGGTCCTCCCAGCCCGCAGTTCTTC. Protein: CASSPGPPSPQFF.

V is TRBV3-1 (or the pseudogene TRBV3-2) and J is TRBJ1-6, with TRBD1 as a possible D gene (5 bases). V was clipped by 3 bases and J by 7 bases, with 10 bases between them. Germline lookup yields CDR1 LGHDT and CDR2 YNNKEL (reference sequence). This CDR3 has 14 amino acids. This CDR3 reads CASSHRGENSPLHF. The CDR3 DNA reads as TGTGCCAGCAGCCATCGGGGGGAAAATTCACCCCTCCACTTT.

This chain joins TRBV2 and TRBJ2-7, with a weak D call TRBD1 (5 bases). V dropped 6 bases and J dropped 3 bases, with 15 bases sitting between them. CDR3 length equals 14 residues. From germline, CDR1 is SNHLY and CDR2 FYNNEI. CDR3 residues: CASSTTEGYYEQYF. The CDR3 DNA sequence: TGTGCCAGCAGCACGACAGAAGGTTACTACGAGCAGTACTTC.

The genes are TRBV7-6 and TRBJ2-1; 15 bases fit TRBD2. The CDR3 is made up of 16 amino acids. The V gene's germline CDR1 is SGHVS and CDR2 FNYEAQ. V gave up 4 bases and J gave up 6 bases; unmatched junction bases: 4. DNA for the CDR3: TGTGCCAGCAGCTCGACGGGACTAGCGGGAGGCAATGAGCAGTTCTTC. Encoded protein: CASSSTGLAGGNEQFF.

The chain carries TRBV3-1 (or the pseudogene TRBV3-2) and TRBJ1-1; maybe TRBD1 (5 bases). The V end was cut by 4 bases, the J end by 6 bases, with 18 bases between. The CDR3 extends over 15 amino acids. Germline V CDR1 and CDR2: LGHDT, YNNKEL (reference sequence). Written as DNA, the CDR3 is TGTGCCAGCAGCCCCAGCGTGAGACGGGACTCTGAAGCTTTCTTT. It yields the protein CASSPSVRRDSEAFF.

This chain uses TRBV18 with TRBJ2-7; 12 bases map to TRBD1. The junction had 9 bases not matched to a gene; V was cut back by 4 bases and J by 5 bases. In germline, CDR1 is KGHSH, CDR2 LQKENI. The CDR3 has 16 amino acids. As DNA, the CDR3 is TGTGCCAGCTCACAAACGCCGGGACAGGGGGCGAACGAGCAGTACTTC. Translation: CASSQTPGQGANEQYF.

This chain joins TRBV5-4 and TRBJ1-4; tentative D call: TRBD1 (6 bases). V was trimmed by 2 bases and J by 8 bases, leaving 10 bases between them. Germline values: CDR1 SGHNT, CDR2 YYREEE (reference sequence). The CDR3 loop spans 13 amino acids. For the CDR3, the DNA is TGTGCCAGCAGCTTACAGGGAAACGAAAAACTGTTTTTT. It encodes CASSLQGNEKLFF. The full variable domain, completed using reference TRBV5-4 and TRBJ1-4, is ETGVTQSPTHLIKTRGQQVTLRCSSQSGHNTVSWYQQALGQGPQFIFQYYREEENGRGNFPPRFSGLQFPNYSSELNVNALELDDSALYLCASSLQGNEKLFFGSGTQLSVL.

J is TRBJ2-2 and V is TRBV27; D ambiguous. This CDR3 comprises 14 residues. CDR1 and CDR2 from the germline V gene are MNHEY and SMNVEV (reference sequence). Trimming removed 7 bases from V and 1 base from J, with 10 bases in between. DNA of the CDR3: TGTGCCAGCACCACACGCCTGAACACCGGGGAGCTGTTTTTT. Residues: CASTTRLNTGELFF.

V gene TRBV30 combines with J gene TRBJ1-4; no clear D gene. The CDR3 has 14 amino acids. Germline loops: CDR1 GTSNPN, CDR2 SVGIG (reference sequence). V gave up 3 bases and J gave up 4 bases, with 12 bases separating them. The CDR3 protein is CAWRPGSYNEKLFF. The CDR3 coding sequence is TGTGCCTGGAGGCCCGGGAGCTATAATGAAAAACTGTTTTTT.

This rearrangement joins TRBV30 to TRBJ1-1, with TRBD1 as a possible D gene (6 bases). Germline V CDR1 and CDR2: GTSNPN, SVGIG (reference sequence). The CDR3 is made up of 13 amino acids. Trimming pared 2 bases from V and 3 bases from J, leaving 10 bases between. The DNA of the CDR3 is TGTGCCTGGAGTATCAGACAGGACACTGAAGCTTTCTTT. It yields the protein CAWSIRQDTEAFF.

CDR3 nucleotide sequence: TGTGCCAGCCGATTCCTCGGGACTAGAGCTGGGGAGCAGTACTTC. This encodes CASRFLGTRAGEQYF. The chain carries TRBV7-2 and TRBJ2-7, with 8 nucleotides matching TRBD2. There are 15 residues in the CDR3. Germline CDR1 reads SGHTA; CDR2 reads FQGNSA. The junction had 16 bases not matched to a gene; V was cut back by 8 bases and J by 7 bases.